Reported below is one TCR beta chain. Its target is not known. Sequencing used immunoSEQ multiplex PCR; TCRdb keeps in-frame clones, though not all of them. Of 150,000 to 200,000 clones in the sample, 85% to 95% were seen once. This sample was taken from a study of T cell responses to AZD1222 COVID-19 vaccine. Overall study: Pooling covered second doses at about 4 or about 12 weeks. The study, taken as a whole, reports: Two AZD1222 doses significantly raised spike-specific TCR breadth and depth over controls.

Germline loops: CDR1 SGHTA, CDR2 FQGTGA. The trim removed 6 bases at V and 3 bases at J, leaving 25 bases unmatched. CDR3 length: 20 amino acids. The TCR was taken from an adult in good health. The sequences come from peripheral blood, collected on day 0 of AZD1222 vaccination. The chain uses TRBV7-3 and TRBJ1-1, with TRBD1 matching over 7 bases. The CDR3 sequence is CASSPPSTGSIVNADTEAFF. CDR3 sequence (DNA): TGTGCCAGCAGTCCACCCTCGACAGGGTCGATTGTTAATGCGGACACTGAAGCTTTCTTT.